What follows is one TCR beta chain and its context. The V end lost 0 bases, the J end lost 4 bases, and 15 bases lay between the germline ends. Germline values: CDR1 MNHEY, CDR2 SVGAGI. This CDR3 comprises 16 residues. Libraries were prepared by immunoSEQ multiplex PCR; TCRdb keeps only in-frame clonotypes and omits some of them. The table lists roughly 190,000 clones, 83% of them singletons. This specimen comes from a study of blood T cell repertoires in COVID-19. The TCR was taken from a middle-aged man with active or convalescent COVID-19. Source material: peripheral blood. V is TRBV6-5 and J is TRBJ1-1; D unresolved. This CDR3 is CASSYSSDGSGTEAFF. In DNA, the CDR3 is TGTGCCAGCAGTTACTCCTCTGACGGGTCTGGCACTGAAGCTTTCTTT.